This T cell receptor beta chain was retrieved from a study of blood T cell repertoires in COVID-19. Profiling relied on immunoSEQ multiplex PCR, and the TCRdb table lists in-frame clones only, not all of them. The sample lists a few hundred thousand clones, roughly 88% occurring once. Trimming cost V 3 bases and J 5 bases, with 14 bases left between them. Germline-derived CDR1 and CDR2 are SGHAT and FQDESV (reference sequence). This CDR3 is 14 amino acids long. The rearrangement uses TRBV11-1 and TRBJ2-7; D perhaps matches TRBD1 (6 bases). The sequence was obtained from a woman aged 45 to 65 with acute or convalescent COVID-19. Sequenced material: peripheral blood. CDR3 coding DNA: TGTGCCAGCAGCTTCCAAGGGGGTTACGACGAGCAGTACTTC. Translated, it gives CASSFQGGYDEQYF.